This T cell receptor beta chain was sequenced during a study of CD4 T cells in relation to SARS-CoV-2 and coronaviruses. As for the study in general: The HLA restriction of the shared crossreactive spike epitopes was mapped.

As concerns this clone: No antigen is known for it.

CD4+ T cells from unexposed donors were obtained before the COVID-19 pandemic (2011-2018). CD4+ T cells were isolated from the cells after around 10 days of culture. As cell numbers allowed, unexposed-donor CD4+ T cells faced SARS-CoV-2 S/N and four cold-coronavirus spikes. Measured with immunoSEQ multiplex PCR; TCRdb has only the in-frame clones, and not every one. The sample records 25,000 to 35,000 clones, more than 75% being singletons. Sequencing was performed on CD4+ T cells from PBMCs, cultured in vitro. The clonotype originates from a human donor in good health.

This CDR3 is CASSPSGGLPEKLFF. CDR3 DNA: TGTGCCAGCAGCCCATCGGGGGGGCTACCTGAAAAACTGTTTTTT. The V and J genes are TRBV7-7 and TRBJ1-4; a weak D match, TRBD1 (6 bases). Germline assignment: CDR1 SSHAT and CDR2 FNYEAQ (reference sequence). The CDR3 consists of 15 residues. Trimming cost V 5 bases and J 7 bases, with 17 bases left between them.